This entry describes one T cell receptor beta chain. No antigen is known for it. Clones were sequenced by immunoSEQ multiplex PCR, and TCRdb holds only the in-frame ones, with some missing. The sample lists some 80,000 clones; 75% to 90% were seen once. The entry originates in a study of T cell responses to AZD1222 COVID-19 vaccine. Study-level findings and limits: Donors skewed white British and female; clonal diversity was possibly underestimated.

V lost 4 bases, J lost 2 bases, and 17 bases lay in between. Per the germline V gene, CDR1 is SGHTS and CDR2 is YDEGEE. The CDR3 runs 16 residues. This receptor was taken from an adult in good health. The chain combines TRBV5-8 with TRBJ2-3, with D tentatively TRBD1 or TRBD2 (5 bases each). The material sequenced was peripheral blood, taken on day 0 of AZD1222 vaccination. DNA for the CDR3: TGTGCCAGCAGCAGTGGGTGGGGACGGCTCACAGATACGCAGTATTTT. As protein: CASSSGWGRLTDTQYF.